The source of this T cell receptor beta chain is a study of identifying expanded T cells in peripheral blood. Assay: immunoSEQ multiplex PCR; the TCRdb copy retains only in-frame clones and omits some. The top ten clones hold 3.3% of a sample with 100,000 to 150,000 clones, about 80% of them seen once. This clone was counted between two and nine times. The sequence was collected from a person between 18 and 70 years old in good health. Sequencing was done on a sample of blood.

CDR3 residues: CASSTGRNTIYF. CDR3 nucleotide sequence: TGTGCCAGCAGCACCGGACGGAACACCATATATTTT. V is TRBV7-2 and J is TRBJ1-3, with D uncertain. There are 12 residues in the CDR3. The germline gives CDR1 SGHTA, CDR2 FQGNSA. Trimming took off 5 bases at V and 7 bases at J, with 9 bases between the two ends.